Below, 30 T cell receptor beta chains from the same sample are listed, as sequenced in a study of beta chain features in type 1 diabetes. Findings of the study overall: Moderate yet significant TCRB CDR3 shortening was seen in Type 1 diabetes patients in all four CD4+ subsets.

What these receptors recognize is not known. The whole isolated RNA underwent reverse transcription, so sequencing captured expressed TCRB transcripts. Produced via immunoSEQ multiplex PCR; TCRdb's table is partial and in-frame only. The sample shows 600,000 to 750,000 clones, over 10% of them seen only once. Sequencing used naive CD4+ T cells from blood. Receptor source: a man aged 30 to 45 with type 1 diabetes.

This clone was seen a handful of times. The chain joins TRBV7-9 to TRBJ2-1, with 7 bases aligning to TRBD1. The CDR3 sequence is 14 residues long. In germline, CDR1 is SEHNR, CDR2 FQNEAQ (reference sequence). The ends lost 5 bases at V and 1 base at J; junction bases unmatched: 2. The CDR3 spells CASSRDRSYNEQFF. CDR3 nucleotides: TGTGCCAGCAGCCGGGACAGATCCTACAATGAGCAGTTCTTC.

This clone was recorded a few times. The rearrangement links TRBV9 to TRBJ1-1; no firm D call. The CDR3 is 13 amino acids. Germline-derived CDR1 and CDR2 are SGDLS and YYNGEE. Trimming took 4 bases from V and 5 from J, leaving 12 bases between them. The CDR3 DNA follows: TGTGCCAGCAGCCCACTTGAGATGACTGAAGCTTTCTTT. As protein: CASSPLEMTEAFF.

As to this clone: The sample has other DNA sequences that encode this CDR3 too. The chain recombines TRBV12-5 with TRBJ1-2; D unclear. The CDR3 totals 10 residues. Between the trimmed V and J ends, which lost 3 bases and 6 bases, there was a span of 2 bases. Germline-derived CDR1 and CDR2 are LGHNT and FRNRAP. The chain's CDR3 is CASGLDGYTF. CDR3 sequence (DNA): TGTGCTAGTGGTTTAGATGGCTACACCTTC.

The gene calls are TRBV4-3 and TRBJ2-3; possibly TRBD1 for D (6 bases). Trimming removed 4 bases at V and 6 bases at J, with 23 bases between. The CDR3 loop spans 17 amino acids. The germline V gene encodes CDR1 LGHNA and CDR2 YSLEER. The CDR3 DNA reads TGCGCCAGCAGCCCAAGGGTGGCCAGGGGTGTAGCGGATACGCAGTATTTT. This gives the protein CASSPRVARGVADTQYF.

The sample holds a few counts of this clone. V gene TRBV28 combines with J gene TRBJ1-4; D might be TRBD1 (6 bases). The germline V and J ends were trimmed by 4 bases and 5 bases, with 14 bases remaining between them. This CDR3 spans 15 amino acids. Germline assignment: CDR1 MDHEN and CDR2 SYDVKM. CDR3 residues: CASSSPAGTNEKLFF. The CDR3 DNA follows: TGTGCCAGCAGTTCGCCGGCTGGGACAAATGAAAAACTGTTTTTT.

The J gene is TRBJ2-3, the V gene TRBV19; D call uncertain. The CDR3 extends over 15 amino acids. Trimming shortened V by 6 bases and J by 0 bases, and 13 bases separated the two germline ends. Germline loops: CDR1 LNHDA, CDR2 SQIVND (reference sequence). CDR3 sequence (DNA): TGTGCCAGTAGGGTCCGTTGGGGTAGCACAGATACGCAGTATTTT. Protein: CASRVRWGSTDTQYF.

The rearrangement uses TRBV9 and TRBJ1-2; no clear D gene. The V end lost 4 bases, the J end lost 5 bases, and 15 bases lay between the germline ends. Per germline, CDR1 SGDLS and CDR2 YYNGEE. The CDR3 runs to 14 residues. The CDR3 region has the DNA TGTGCCAGCAGCCCAAGGATGGATCGGTATGGCTACACCTTC. Translating gives CASSPRMDRYGYTF.

The chain's CDR3 is CASSSRLAGAGTDTQYF. CDR3 DNA: TGTGCCAGCAGCTCCCGACTAGCGGGGGCCGGCACAGATACGCAGTATTTT. V gene TRBV7-2 combines with J gene TRBJ2-3, with 12 bases that match TRBD2. The length of the CDR3 is 17 residues. The V gene end was trimmed by 4 bases and the J gene end by 1 base; junction bases not matched to a gene: 6. Germline-derived CDR1 and CDR2 are SGHTA and FQGNSA.

This rearrangement joins TRBV5-6 to TRBJ2-1; weak D call: TRBD2 (5 bases). Germline V gives CDR1 SGHDT, CDR2 YYEEEE. V lost 1 base, J lost 0 bases, and 11 bases lay in between. This CDR3 spans 16 amino acids. The CDR3 coding sequence is TGTGCCAGCAGCTTGTCGCCGGGGAGCTCCTACAATGAGCAGTTCTTC. Amino acid sequence: CASSLSPGSSYNEQFF.

This chain connects TRBV7-2 to TRBJ1-6; a possible D gene is TRBD1 (6 bases). There are 16 residues in the CDR3. The germline V gene has CDR1 SGHTA and CDR2 FQGNSA. The V end was cut by 0 bases, the J end by 8 bases, with 14 bases between. The DNA for the CDR3 is TGTGCCAGCAGCTTAGCGTCAACAGGGAATGATTCACCCCTCCACTTT. It translates to CASSLASTGNDSPLHF.

The chain combines TRBV18 with TRBJ1-5; D remains unclear. Germline CDR1 KGHSH, CDR2 LQKENI. CDR3 length equals 17 residues. V shed 3 bases and J shed 2 bases, with 17 bases lying between them. DNA for the CDR3: TGTGCCAGCTCACCCTCCCCGCTGACCCGAGGCAATCAGCCCCAGCATTTT. Encoded protein: CASSPSPLTRGNQPQHF.

This clone occurred a few times. The chain recombines TRBV9 with TRBJ1-6, with D unclear. Germline V gene sequence: CDR1 SGDLS, CDR2 YYNGEE. The ends were cut back, 0 bases at V and 9 bases at J, with 10 bases in the middle. The CDR3 has 14 residues. The CDR3 protein is CASSVEASPSPLHF. The CDR3 DNA reads as TGTGCCAGCAGCGTAGAAGCCAGCCCTTCACCCCTCCACTTT. The full variable domain, completed using reference TRBV9 and TRBJ1-6, is DSGVTQTPKHLITATGQRVTLRCSPRSGDLSVYWYQQSLDQGLQFLIQYYNGEERAKGNILERFSAQQFPDLHSELNLSSLELGDSALYFCASSVEASPSPLHFGNGTRLTVT.

The V and J genes are TRBV9 and TRBJ1-1; weak D call: TRBD1 (6 bases). The germline V gene has CDR1 SGDLS and CDR2 YYNGEE. This CDR3 spans 13 amino acids. The V end lost 4 bases, the J end lost 7 bases, and 14 bases lay between the germline ends. The CDR3 reads CASSSRGGDEAFF. Written as DNA, the CDR3 is TGTGCCAGCAGCTCAAGAGGGGGAGATGAAGCTTTCTTT.

This clone came up a few times. This chain links TRBV7-2 with TRBJ2-7; possible D gene TRBD2, 6 bases. V was cut by 1 base and J by 9 bases, with 16 bases left in between. This CDR3 has 14 residues. Germline V gene sequence: CDR1 SGHTA, CDR2 FQGNSA. In DNA form, the CDR3 reads TGTGCCAGCAGCTTAGGCCCGCTAGCGATGGTGCAGTACTTC. This translates into CASSLGPLAMVQYF.

J is TRBJ1-4 and V is TRBV30, with a tentative D call TRBD1 (5 bases). Germline V gene sequence: CDR1 GTSNPN, CDR2 SVGIG (reference sequence). Trimming took off 7 bases at V and 0 bases at J, with 15 bases between the two ends. The CDR3 consists of 15 residues. The CDR3 region has the DNA TGTGCCTCAACCGGGACGAGTGCAACTAATGAAAAACTGTTTTTT. This encodes CASTGTSATNEKLFF.

The V call is TRBV7-9, the J call TRBJ1-4, with 9 bases matching TRBD1. The CDR3 contains 14 residues. Germline lookup yields CDR1 SEHNR and CDR2 FQNEAQ (reference sequence). V was pared by 4 bases and J by 7 bases, with 4 bases of the junction left unmatched. CDR3 region: CASSSGTGSEKLFF. DNA of the CDR3: TGTGCCAGCAGCTCGGGGACAGGGAGTGAAAAACTGTTTTTT.

This clone was seen only a few times. The chain combines TRBV28 with TRBJ2-7, with D hard to call. The CDR3 length is 15 residues. CDR1 is MDHEN and CDR2 is SYDVKM in the germline V gene. V was trimmed by 2 bases and J by 3 bases, leaving 14 bases between them. DNA of the CDR3: TGTGCCAGCAGTTTAGACGCAGTCTCGATCTACGAGCAGTACTTC. Protein sequence: CASSLDAVSIYEQYF.

This clone occurred a few times. V is TRBV5-6 and J is TRBJ2-6, with D maybe TRBD1 (6 bases). Germline CDR1 and CDR2: SGHDT and YYEEEE. The CDR3 is made up of 16 amino acids. The V end lost 4 bases, the J end lost 2 bases, and 13 bases lay between the germline ends. Written as DNA, the CDR3 is TGTGCCAGCAGCACTACAGGGAATGCTGGGGCCAACGTCCTGACTTTC. Residues: CASSTTGNAGANVLTF.

This clone showed up just a few times. The chain is built from TRBV7-3 and TRBJ2-2; possibly TRBD1 or TRBD2 for D (5 bases each). Germline CDR1 SGHTA, CDR2 FQGTGA. This CDR3 has 16 amino acids. V was shortened by 4 bases and J by 7 bases, with 19 bases between the two germline ends. Here the CDR3 DNA reads TGTGCCAGCAGCTCCGCCACTAGGGGAAATTACGGGGAGCTGTTTTTT. Translating gives CASSSATRGNYGELFF.

This clone was seen many times. The V call is TRBV14, the J call TRBJ2-1; D remains ambiguous. Deletions cut 4 bases from V and 3 bases from J, with 13 bases between. CDR3 length: 15 amino acids. Germline V gene lookup returns CDR1 SGHDN and CDR2 FVKESK. The CDR3 nucleotides read TGTGCCAGCAGCCGGTACGGTAATGACTACAATGAGCAGTTCTTC. This encodes CASSRYGNDYNEQFF.

The chain couples TRBV14 to TRBJ2-1; 10 bases are shared with TRBD2. Germline V gives CDR1 SGHDN, CDR2 FVKESK. The CDR3 is 16 amino acids. Germline trimming cut 4 bases from V and 9 bases from J; bases unmatched to any gene: 12. In nucleotides, the CDR3 is TGTGCCAGCAGCCGAGTCTGGGGACTAGCGATTGGTGAGCAGTTCTTC. The encoded protein is CASSRVWGLAIGEQFF.

This clone appeared a few times. This sample includes further DNA sequences coding for the same CDR3. The chain's CDR3 is CASSPGESSYNEQFF. In DNA form, the CDR3 reads TGTGCCAGCTCACCGGGGGAGAGCTCCTACAATGAGCAGTTCTTC. The chain combines TRBV18 with TRBJ2-1; TRBD1 or TRBD2 may be the D gene (5 bases each). V was cut by 3 bases and J by 0 bases, with 9 bases left in between. The CDR3 loop spans 15 amino acids. Germline-derived CDR1 and CDR2 are KGHSH and LQKENI.

There are a few counts of this clone. The rearrangement uses TRBV14 and TRBJ2-3; D is unclear. In germline, CDR1 is SGHDN, CDR2 FVKESK. The V end was cut by 4 bases, the J end by 7 bases, with 12 bases between. The CDR3 sequence is 13 residues long. The CDR3 DNA is TGTGCCAGCAGCCCAACGTTAGGGTATACGCAGTATTTT. This gives the protein CASSPTLGYTQYF.

This clone showed up just a few times. The gene calls are TRBV6-5 and TRBJ2-7, with TRBD1 identical over 7 bases. Germline V gives CDR1 MNHEY, CDR2 SVGAGI. The CDR3 spans 15 residues. V lost 5 bases and J lost 3; bases outside the gene matches: 10. CDR3 coding DNA: TGTGCCAGCAGTCCTCTAGGGACAGCCTTCTACGAGCAGTACTTC. It yields the protein CASSPLGTAFYEQYF.

This clone appeared a few times. CDR3 nucleotide sequence: TGTGCCAGCAGCCAAGATCTTGGCAGCTCCAATGGCTACACCTTC. Its protein is CASSQDLGSSNGYTF. The chain combines TRBV14 with TRBJ1-2; D remains ambiguous. CDR1 is SGHDN and CDR2 is FVKESK in the germline V gene. The CDR3 length is 15 residues. Trimming stripped 0 bases from V and 6 bases from J, with 14 bases between.

The rearrangement links TRBV7-2 to TRBJ2-1, with 8 bases that match TRBD2. CDR1 SGHTA and CDR2 FQGNSA come from the germline V gene. The V gene end was trimmed by 5 bases and the J gene end by 9 bases; junction bases not matched to a gene: 9. This CDR3 region has 14 residues. The chain's CDR3 is CASSPGRGESEQFF. CDR3 sequence (DNA): TGTGCCAGCAGCCCCGGGCGGGGGGAGAGTGAGCAGTTCTTC.

Here the CDR3 DNA reads TGTGCCTGGACCTTAGGGGGGACACTCCCTAGCACAGATACGCAGTATTTT. As protein: CAWTLGGTLPSTDTQYF. This sequence joins TRBV30 and TRBJ2-3; tentatively, D is TRBD1 or TRBD2 (6 bases each). Trimming took off 4 bases at V and 0 bases at J, with 20 bases between the two ends. The CDR3 covers 17 residues. The germline V gene has CDR1 GTSNPN and CDR2 SVGIG (reference sequence).

This clone has only a few counts. In DNA, the CDR3 is TGTGCCAGCAGTTTCTCCGACGGGACTCGAGATGAGCAGTTCTTC. This encodes CASSFSDGTRDEQFF. V and J are TRBV27 and TRBJ2-1; maybe TRBD2 (6 bases). This CDR3 spans 15 amino acids. Germline lookup yields CDR1 MNHEY and CDR2 SMNVEV (reference sequence). V dropped 3 bases and J dropped 8 bases, with 17 bases sitting between them.

The chain uses TRBV5-1 and TRBJ1-6; the D is unclear. With 3 bases removed from V and 7 bases from J, the gap between germline ends came to 20 bases. Per germline, CDR1 SGHRS and CDR2 YFSETQ. This CDR3 comprises 17 residues. The CDR3 coding sequence is TGCGCCAGCAGCTCCCTTCCCAGAAACCCTGGGAATTCACCCCTCCACTTT. Its translation is CASSSLPRNPGNSPLHF.

This rearrangement joins TRBV19 to TRBJ1-6, with D maybe TRBD1 (5 bases). The CDR3 is made up of 13 amino acids. The V and J ends lost 6 bases and 9 bases respectively, with 12 bases between them. The germline V gene encodes CDR1 LNHDA and CDR2 SQIVND (reference sequence). The CDR3 sequence is CASRGSGTSPLHF. CDR3 in DNA: TGTGCCAGTAGGGGGAGTGGGACTTCACCCCTCCACTTT.